The rows below give T cell receptor beta chains drawn from one sample of a study of OX40 agonist ivuxolimab in advanced cancers. Method: immunoSEQ multiplex PCR; TCRdb's copy keeps in-frame clones and lacks some. The table has about 37,000 clones, approximately 78% seen once. This material consisted of CD4+ or CD8+ T cells sorted from blood, taken in a trial of the OX40 agonist ivuxolimab. The receptors here all came from an adult with an advanced solid tumor such as melanoma, head and neck, liver or kidney cancer. Both conserved end residues are part of each CDR3. The order of the fields is clone size, J gene, D gene, V gene, CDR3 protein, CDR3 DNA. D genes are given only for firm matches. Clone sizes are given selectively: once, few, many, or a class where the clone is expanded.

. | TRBJ1-2 | TRBD1 | TRBV4-1 | CASSLRQGQGANYGYTF | TGCGCCAGCAGCCTACGACAGGGACAGGGGGCTAACTATGGCTACACCTTC
. | TRBJ2-1 | . | TRBV6-6 | CASSYTGASYNEQFF | TGTGCCAGCAGTTACACCGGGGCTAGTTACAATGAGCAGTTCTTC
. | TRBJ2-2 | . | TRBV7-9 | CASSLGPGSTGELFF | TGTGCCAGCAGCTTAGGGCCGGGGAGCACCGGGGAGCTGTTTTTT
. | TRBJ2-3 | . | TRBV19 | CASSILSSFLADTQYF | TGTGCCAGTAGTATACTGTCTAGCTTTTTAGCAGATACGCAGTATTTT
. | TRBJ2-7 | . | TRBV2 | CASSEGPGQIYEQYF | TGTGCCAGCAGTGAGGGGCCGGGACAAATCTACGAGCAGTACTTC
. | TRBJ1-1 | . | TRBV27 | CASSPGQLNTEAFF | TGTGCCAGCAGTCCAGGACAATTGAACACTGAAGCTTTCTTT
. | TRBJ1-1 | TRBD1 | TRBV4-1 | CASSPGQAEAFF | TGCGCCAGCAGCCCCGGACAGGCTGAAGCTTTCTTT
. | TRBJ1-2 | . | TRBV21-1 | CASSTGQMINYGYTF | TGTGCCAGCAGCACGGGACAGATGATTAACTATGGCTACACCTTC
. | TRBJ1-2 | TRBD1 | TRBV7-9 | CASSLGGQGDGYTF | TGTGCCAGCAGCTTAGGGGGACAGGGGGACGGCTACACCTTC
. | TRBJ1-2 | . | TRBV19 | CASSMEAPYGYTF | TGTGCCAGTAGTATGGAGGCTCCCTATGGCTACACCTTC
. | TRBJ1-2 | TRBD1 | TRBV5-4 | CASSRTGGDYGYTF | TGTGCCAGCAGCCGTACAGGGGGCGACTATGGCTACACCTTC
. | TRBJ2-7 | . | TRBV7-8 | CASSLRSGGSYEQYF | TGTGCCAGCAGCTTAAGATCGGGCGGATCCTACGAGCAGTACTTC
. | TRBJ2-3 | . | TRBV7-7 | CASSFTEADTQYF | TGTGCTAGCAGCTTTACCGAGGCAGATACGCAGTATTTT
. | TRBJ1-1 | . | TRBV7-2 | CASSLAPGREAFF | TGTGCCAGCAGCTTAGCGCCGGGACGTGAAGCTTTCTTT
. | TRBJ2-5 | TRBD1 | TRBV5-6 | CASSFRQGQTETQYF | TGTGCCAGCAGCTTCCGGCAGGGACAGACCGAGACCCAGTACTTC
. | TRBJ1-6 | TRBD1 | TRBV27 | CASSPRTGANSPLHF | TGTGCCAGCAGTCCTCGGACAGGGGCTAATTCACCCCTCCACTTT
. | TRBJ2-2 | . | TRBV7-3 | CASSFQSNTGELFF | TGTGCCAGCAGCTTTCAGAGCAATACCGGGGAGCTGTTTTTT
. | TRBJ1-1 | . | TRBV7-6 | CASSWYRIDTEAFF | TGTGCCAGCAGCTGGTACCGAATTGACACTGAAGCTTTCTTT
. | TRBJ2-3 | TRBD2 | TRBV27 | CASSPRTSGVSTDTQYF | TGTGCCAGCAGTCCAAGGACTAGCGGGGTTAGCACAGATACGCAGTATTTT
. | TRBJ2-1 | . | TRBV27 | CASSPKTGNEQFF | TGTGCCAGCAGTCCAAAGACAGGCAATGAGCAGTTCTTC
. | TRBJ2-3 | TRBD2 | TRBV9 | CASQPGLAGEDTQYF | TGTGCCAGCCAACCGGGACTAGCGGGGGAAGATACGCAGTATTTT
. | TRBJ2-1 | TRBD2 | TRBV4-1 | CASSPGGLAAHNEQFF | TGCGCCAGCAGTCCAGGGGGACTAGCAGCGCACAATGAGCAGTTCTTC
. | TRBJ2-3 | . | TRBV7-2 | CASSLVSRGDTQYF | TGTGCCAGCAGCTTAGTCTCTCGGGGGGATACGCAGTATTTT
. | TRBJ2-3 | . | TRBV6-1 | CASKSGTDTQYF | TGTGCCAGCAAATCGGGCACAGATACGCAGTATTTT
. | TRBJ2-1 | . | TRBV7-3 | CASSARGGWNNEQFF | TGTGCCAGCAGCGCCCGGGGCGGGTGGAACAATGAGCAGTTCTTC
. | TRBJ1-2 | . | TRBV7-2 | CASSPEINYGYTF | TGTGCCAGCAGCCCAGAGATTAACTATGGCTACACCTTC
. | TRBJ2-5 | TRBD2 | TRBV10-3 | CATDDKAAGEETQYF | TGTGCCACCGATGACAAGGCGGCGGGGGAAGAGACCCAGTACTTC
. | TRBJ1-1 | . | TRBV6-1 | CASRAGHLNTEAFF | TGTGCCAGCAGGGCGGGACATCTGAACACTGAAGCTTTCTTT
. | TRBJ2-1 | TRBD2 | TRBV11-2 | CASSPTVSSGGYNEQFF | TGTGCCAGCAGCCCCACTGTGTCCAGCGGGGGATACAATGAGCAGTTCTTC
. | TRBJ2-7 | . | TRBV11-2 | CASSLIISHEQYF | TGTGCCAGCAGCTTAATAATAAGCCACGAGCAGTACTTC
once | TRBJ2-7 | . | TRBV5-6 | CASSSAGRRDEQYF | TGTGCCAGCAGCTCTGCAGGGAGGAGAGACGAGCAGTACTTC
. | TRBJ2-7 | TRBD1 | TRBV19 | CASSRDRFYEQYF | TGTGCCAGTAGTCGGGACAGGTTCTACGAGCAGTACTTC
once | TRBJ2-1 | . | TRBV20-1 | CSARKINEQFF | TGCAGTGCTAGGAAGATTAATGAGCAGTTCTTC
. | TRBJ1-2 | TRBD1 | TRBV4-1 | CASSQNRGQVGYTF | TGCGCCAGCAGCCAGAACAGGGGGCAAGTCGGCTACACCTTC
. | TRBJ1-1 | . | TRBV7-9 | CASSLVNTEAFF | TGTGCCAGCAGCTTAGTAAACACTGAAGCTTTCTTT
once | TRBJ1-1 | . | TRBV6-5 | CASSYGGAEAFF | TGTGCCAGCAGTTACGGAGGTGCTGAAGCTTTCTTT
. | TRBJ2-6 | TRBD2 | TRBV6-6 | CASRREAGANVLTF | TGTGCCAGCAGGCGGGAGGCTGGGGCCAACGTCCTGACTTTC
. | TRBJ1-2 | . | TRBV28 | CASRHSNREKGYTF | TGTGCCAGCAGACACTCGAACAGGGAGAAGGGCTACACCTTC
. | TRBJ1-3 | . | TRBV6-5 | CASSYSSGNTIYF | TGTGCCAGCAGTTACTCCTCTGGAAACACCATATATTTT
. | TRBJ2-7 | TRBD2 | TRBV27 | CASSWGGENEQYF | TGTGCCAGCAGTTGGGGAGGGGAAAACGAGCAGTACTTC
. | TRBJ2-1 | . | TRBV29-1 | CSVEDIREYNEQFF | TGCAGCGTTGAAGATATAAGGGAATACAATGAGCAGTTCTTC
. | TRBJ1-2 | . | TRBV13 | CASSLRLKVGKGPSFYW | TGTGCCAGCAGCTTAAGGCTAAAGGTTGGAAAAGGCCCATCATTTTACTGG
. | TRBJ1-5 | . | TRBV2 | CASSERGSLGQPQHF | TGTGCCAGCAGTGAGCGGGGGAGTTTGGGTCAGCCCCAGCATTTT
. | TRBJ1-1 | . | TRBV7-9 | CASSPGVWNTEAFF | TGTGCCAGCAGCCCAGGGGTCTGGAACACTGAAGCTTTCTTT